Here is one TCR beta chain with its context. What it binds is unknown. The sample belongs to a study of OX40 agonist ivuxolimab in advanced cancers. About the study: An anti-OX40 (CD134) antibody with agonistic activity, ivuxolimab, was administered to patients.

Only in-frame clones appear in the TCRdb table, and some are missing; sequencing was by immunoSEQ multiplex PCR. Of about 23,000 clones in the sample, about 77% were seen once. Regarding the study as a whole: Among the lowest peripheral clonal expansion occurred in 0.1-3.0 mg/kg partial responders.

The sequence derives from an adult with an advanced solid tumor such as melanoma, head and neck, liver or kidney cancer. This sample comprised CD4+ or CD8+ T cells sorted from blood, obtained in a trial of the OX40 agonist ivuxolimab.

CDR3 in amino acids: CASRLWDGGNTIYF. DNA for the CDR3: TGTGCCAGCCGCTTGTGGGACGGAGGAAACACCATATATTTT. This chain joins TRBV2 and TRBJ1-3; a weak D match, TRBD1 (5 bases). Germline assignment: CDR1 SNHLY and CDR2 FYNNEI. The CDR3 extends over 14 amino acids. V shed 8 bases and J shed 4 bases, with 15 bases lying between them.